This T cell receptor beta chain was identified in a study of T-cell memory formation after mild COVID-19. The wider study: The two donors had largely donor-specific TCR clusters.

This CDR3 region has 12 residues. The V end was cut by 7 bases, the J end by 0 bases, with 7 bases between. CDR1 is GTSNPN, CDR2 SVGIG, per germline (reference sequence). TCRdb fed the 5' RACE reads into MiXCR, producing one record per CDR3 protein. This sample has roughly 560,000 distinct CDR3 sequences, with about a fifth found just once. Overall study findings and caveats: Cross-reactive memory apparently joined, as some responding clones appeared in pre-infection memory.

This clonotype was seen a few times. The antigen remains undetermined. The clonotype was recovered from an adult woman who had mild COVID-19 (a few samples of this study predate the infection). Cell type and time point are not known. The V call is TRBV30, the J call TRBJ2-4, with unresolved D. The sequenced material came from PBMCs or a T cell subset sorted from them (not recorded which). The CDR3 protein is CALDLAKNIQYF. CDR3 bases: TGTGCCTTGGACCTAGCCAAAAACATTCAGTACTTC.